This TCR beta chain was profiled in a study of response to subunit inactivated influenza vaccine. Study conclusions and caveats: The authors offered the suggestion that each seasonal influenza vaccination recruits few new T cells.

TCRdb itself ran the RT-PCR reads through MiXCR, one entry per CDR3 protein. The sample has 650,000 or so distinct CDR3 sequences, roughly 15% seen once; the top ten hold 7.5% to 9%. Germline V CDR1 and CDR2: LGHNA, YSLEER. V lost 0 bases to trimming and J lost 2 bases, with 10 bases between them. CDR3 size: 15 residues. The table lists this clonotype with a few counts. Its specificity is unknown. The sample was PBMCs from blood, taken less than 15 days before vaccination. This clonotype originated in a middle-aged man who received an inactivated influenza vaccine. The chain is built from TRBV4-3 and TRBJ2-5; possibly TRBD1 for D (5 bases). The CDR3 coding sequence is TGCGCCAGCAGCCAAGATTTAGGGGTTCAAGAGACCCAGTACTTC. This translates into CASSQDLGVQETQYF.